A selection of T cell receptor beta chains follows, all from one sample in a study of blood T cells in healthy people across ages. TCRdb recomputed calls from the 5' RACE reads with MiXCR, one row per CDR3 protein. The sample includes 850,000 to 1,100,000 distinct CDR3 sequences, roughly two fifths of them seen just once. The sequencing input was blood. These receptors all come from a man in his late teens or twenties in good health. Each CDR3 is given with its conserved first and last residue. Fields, in order: V gene, J gene, clone size, D gene, CDR3 DNA, CDR3 protein. A D gene is named only where the DNA matches it firmly. A row's size may be missing; if present it is once, few, many or a size class.

V gene: TRBV7-8; J gene: TRBJ1-2; clone size: .; D gene: .; CDR3 DNA: TGTGCCAGCAGCTTATCGGTGCCCGGGACGGAATATGGCTACACCTTC; CDR3 protein: CASSLSVPGTEYGYTF
V gene: TRBV6-7; J gene: TRBJ2-1; clone size: .; D gene: TRBD1; CDR3 DNA: TGTGCCAGCAGTCGGACAGGGGCATATAACAATGAGCAGTTCTTC; CDR3 protein: CASSRTGAYNNEQFF
V gene: TRBV10-3; J gene: TRBJ2-7; clone size: .; D gene: .; CDR3 DNA: TGTGCCATCAGTGAGTCGGACGCAGGAATCGAGCAGTACTTC; CDR3 protein: CAISESDAGIEQYF
V gene: TRBV27; J gene: TRBJ2-1; clone size: .; D gene: .; CDR3 DNA: TGTGCCAGCAGTTCACCTATTACTAGGGTATACAATGAGCAGTTCTTC; CDR3 protein: CASSSPITRVYNEQFF
V gene: TRBV7-2; J gene: TRBJ1-1; clone size: .; D gene: .; CDR3 DNA: TGTGCCAGCAGCTTAACCGATCAGAACACTGAAGCTTTCTTT; CDR3 protein: CASSLTDQNTEAFF
V gene: TRBV4-2; J gene: TRBJ2-1; clone size: few; D gene: .; CDR3 DNA: TGTGCCAGCAGCCAAGTTGCGGGGCCGAGCTCCTACAATGAGCAGTTCTTC; CDR3 protein: CASSQVAGPSSYNEQFF
V gene: TRBV4-3; J gene: TRBJ2-7; clone size: few; D gene: .; CDR3 DNA: TGCGCCAGCAGCCAAGATCGCAATTACGAGCAGTACTTC; CDR3 protein: CASSQDRNYEQYF
V gene: TRBV12-3/TRBV12-4; J gene: TRBJ1-1; clone size: many; D gene: .; CDR3 DNA: TGTGCCAGCAGTACGGGGGACACTGAAGCTTTCTTT; CDR3 protein: CASSTGDTEAFF
V gene: TRBV20-1; J gene: TRBJ1-5; clone size: few; D gene: .; CDR3 DNA: TGCAGTGCTAGCTTGGGCAGGGGACCCTCTATCAATCAGCCCCAGCATTTT; CDR3 protein: CSASLGRGPSINQPQHF
V gene: TRBV5-4; J gene: TRBJ2-3; clone size: .; D gene: .; CDR3 DNA: TGTGCCAGCAGCTTTGTCCAGGGTTCATCAGATACGCAGTATTTT; CDR3 protein: CASSFVQGSSDTQYF
V gene: TRBV7-2; J gene: TRBJ2-1; clone size: many; D gene: .; CDR3 DNA: TGTGCCAGCAGCACCACGGGACAAGCCTACAATGAGCAGTTCTTC; CDR3 protein: CASSTTGQAYNEQFF
V gene: TRBV29-1; J gene: TRBJ1-2; clone size: .; D gene: TRBD1; CDR3 DNA: TGCAGCGTCGGGACAGGCTCATCCCGGGACTATGGCTACACCTTC; CDR3 protein: CSVGTGSSRDYGYTF
V gene: TRBV20-1; J gene: TRBJ2-3; clone size: .; D gene: TRBD2; CDR3 DNA: TGCAGTGCTAATGGGCTAGCGGGGCCCCCCACAGATACGCAGTATTTT; CDR3 protein: CSANGLAGPPTDTQYF
V gene: TRBV6-5; J gene: TRBJ2-2; clone size: once; D gene: TRBD2; CDR3 DNA: TGTGCCAGCAGTGACGGGACTATGGCCGGGGAGCTGTTTTTT; CDR3 protein: CASSDGTMAGELFF
V gene: TRBV27; J gene: TRBJ1-2; clone size: once; D gene: .; CDR3 DNA: TGTGCCAGCAGTCAAACCGGCGGTGACAGTTTTTATGGCTACACCTTC; CDR3 protein: CASSQTGGDSFYGYTF
V gene: TRBV6-6; J gene: TRBJ1-6; clone size: .; D gene: .; CDR3 DNA: TGTGCCAGCAGCTCGTCCCCAGCCCTCCACTTT; CDR3 protein: CASSSSPALHF
V gene: TRBV29-1; J gene: TRBJ2-3; clone size: .; D gene: .; CDR3 DNA: TGCAGCTTCCGGGGTAGCACAGATACGCAGTATTTT; CDR3 protein: CSFRGSTDTQYF
V gene: TRBV29-1; J gene: TRBJ1-1; clone size: few; D gene: .; CDR3 DNA: TGCAGCGTTGCCTCAGCTAACACTGAAGCTTTCTTT; CDR3 protein: CSVASANTEAFF
V gene: TRBV20-1; J gene: TRBJ2-1; clone size: few; D gene: .; CDR3 DNA: TGCAGTGCTAGAGATCCTGGCCCCCGCTACAATGAGCAGTTCTTC; CDR3 protein: CSARDPGPRYNEQFF
V gene: TRBV10-3; J gene: TRBJ2-2; clone size: .; D gene: TRBD2; CDR3 DNA: TGTGCCATCAGTGGCAGCGGGGTCACGAACACCGGGGAGCTGTTTTTT; CDR3 protein: CAISGSGVTNTGELFF
V gene: TRBV20-1; J gene: TRBJ2-3; clone size: .; D gene: .; CDR3 DNA: TGCAGTGCTAGAGATGATGGGAGAGGACCCACAGATACGCAGTATTTT; CDR3 protein: CSARDDGRGPTDTQYF
V gene: TRBV4-2; J gene: TRBJ1-2; clone size: few; D gene: TRBD1; CDR3 DNA: TGTGCCAGCAGCCAAGGAATAAGTGGACAGGGGACCTATGGCTACACCTTC; CDR3 protein: CASSQGISGQGTYGYTF
V gene: TRBV12-3/TRBV12-4; J gene: TRBJ1-1; clone size: .; D gene: TRBD1; CDR3 DNA: TGTGCCAGCAGTTTAGCCAGGGGGTGCGAAGCTTTCTTT; CDR3 protein: CASSLARGCEAFF
V gene: TRBV6-2/TRBV6-3; J gene: TRBJ2-7; clone size: .; D gene: TRBD2; CDR3 DNA: TGTGCCAGCAGCCCTAGCCGAGCGGGGACCTACGAGCAGTACTTC; CDR3 protein: CASSPSRAGTYEQYF
V gene: TRBV20-1; J gene: TRBJ1-2; clone size: .; D gene: .; CDR3 DNA: TGCAGTGCTAGAGATCCAGCGGGGGGGCTCTATGGCTACACCTTC; CDR3 protein: CSARDPAGGLYGYTF
V gene: TRBV12-3/TRBV12-4; J gene: TRBJ1-2; clone size: .; D gene: TRBD1; CDR3 DNA: TGTGCCAGCAGTTTTCAGGGGGGGGCGGGTGGCTACACCTTC; CDR3 protein: CASSFQGGAGGYTF
V gene: TRBV6-5; J gene: TRBJ1-6; clone size: few; D gene: TRBD1; CDR3 DNA: TGTGCCAGCAGACCCGACAGGGGTAATTCACCCCTCCACTTT; CDR3 protein: CASRPDRGNSPLHF